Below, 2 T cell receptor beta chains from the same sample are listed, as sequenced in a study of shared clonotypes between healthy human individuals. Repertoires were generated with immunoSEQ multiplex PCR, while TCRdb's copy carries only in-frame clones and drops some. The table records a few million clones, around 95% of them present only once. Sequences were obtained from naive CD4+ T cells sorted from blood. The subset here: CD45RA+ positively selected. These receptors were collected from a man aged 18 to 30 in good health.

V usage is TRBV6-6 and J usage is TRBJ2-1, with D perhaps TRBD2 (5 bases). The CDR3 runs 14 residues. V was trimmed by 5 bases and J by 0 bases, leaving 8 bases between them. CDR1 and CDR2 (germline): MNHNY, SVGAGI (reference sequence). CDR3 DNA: TGTGCCAGCAGTCCGGGGAGCTCCTACAATGAGCAGTTCTTC. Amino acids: CASSPGSSYNEQFF.

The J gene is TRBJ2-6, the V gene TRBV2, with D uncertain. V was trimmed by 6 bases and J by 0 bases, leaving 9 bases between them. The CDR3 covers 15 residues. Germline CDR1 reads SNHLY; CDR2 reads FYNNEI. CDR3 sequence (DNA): TGTGCCAGCAGGGACGGATACTCTGGGGCCAACGTCCTGACTTTC. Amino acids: CASRDGYSGANVLTF.